One sample yielded the 10 T cell receptor beta chains listed below, sequenced in a study of blood T cell repertoires in COVID-19. Produced via immunoSEQ multiplex PCR; TCRdb's table is partial and in-frame only. The table records 200,000 to 250,000 clones, roughly 89% of them present only once. Input material: PBMCs or T cells enriched from blood (not recorded which). These receptor sequences come from a woman between 40 and 55 years old who had recovered from COVID-19.

The chain is built from TRBV24-1 and TRBJ1-2; D perhaps matches TRBD1 (5 bases). Trimming cost V 2 bases and J 8 bases, with 8 bases left between them. This CDR3 is built from 12 residues. Per the germline V gene, CDR1 is KGHDR and CDR2 is SFDVKD. CDR3 residues: CATSDWQGGYTF. As DNA, the CDR3 is TGTGCCACCAGTGATTGGCAGGGCGGCTACACCTTC.

This clone occurred a few times. This sequence joins TRBV27 and TRBJ2-1; 8 bases fit TRBD2. The junction had 10 bases not matched to a gene; V was cut back by 6 bases and J by 0 bases. This CDR3 has 17 amino acids. Germline CDR1 MNHEY, CDR2 SMNVEV (reference sequence). The chain's CDR3 is CASRSEIAGLSYNEQFF. In DNA form, the CDR3 reads TGTGCCAGCAGATCTGAAATAGCGGGACTCTCCTACAATGAGCAGTTCTTC.

The gene calls are TRBV5-1 and TRBJ1-2; D is unclear. CDR1 and CDR2 (germline): SGHRS, YFSETQ. Between the trimmed V and J ends, which lost 0 bases and 3 bases, there was a span of 9 bases. The CDR3 loop spans 14 amino acids. CDR3 DNA sequence: TGCGCCAGCAGCTTGGGAGGAGGCGACTATGGCTACACCTTC. Its protein is CASSLGGGDYGYTF.

V is TRBV3-1 (or the pseudogene TRBV3-2) and J is TRBJ2-3; 13 nucleotides match TRBD2. Per germline, CDR1 LGHDT and CDR2 YNNKEL (reference sequence). Germline trimming cut 0 bases from V and 6 bases from J; bases unmatched to any gene: 18. The CDR3 runs 21 residues. In DNA, the CDR3 is TGTGCCAGCAGCCAAGAAGGACTAGCGGGAGTGGGGGATGTGGTGTGGGATACGCAGTATTTT. Residues: CASSQEGLAGVGDVVWDTQYF.

J is TRBJ1-2 and V is TRBV5-1, with TRBD1 matching 9 bases. The CDR3 covers 17 residues. V shed 0 bases, J shed 7 bases, and the junction held 13 bases outside the gene matches. Germline values: CDR1 SGHRS, CDR2 YFSETQ. The CDR3 coding sequence is TGCGCCAGCAGCTTGGCCTGGGACAGGGCGAAAGGCGGTGGCTACACCTTC. This codes for CASSLAWDRAKGGGYTF. The entire variable domain, with the rest obtained from reference TRBV5-1 and TRBJ1-2, is as follows: KAGVTQTPRYLIKTRGQQVTLSCSPISGHRSVSWYQQTPGQGLQFLFEYFSETQRNKGNFPGRFSGRQFSNSRSEMNVSTLELGDSALYLCASSLAWDRAKGGGYTFGSGTRLTVV.

The rearrangement uses TRBV18 and TRBJ2-3; no reliable D call. Trimming removed 3 bases at V and 4 bases at J, with 11 bases between. Germline values: CDR1 KGHSH, CDR2 LQKENI. The CDR3 runs 14 residues. The CDR3 here is CASSPGSLADTQYF. CDR3 bases: TGTGCCAGCTCACCGGGCAGTTTAGCAGATACGCAGTATTTT.

This chain connects TRBV6-6 to TRBJ1-2; TRBD1 agrees at 8 bases. CDR1 and CDR2 from the germline V gene are MNHNY and SVGAGI (reference sequence). The CDR3 totals 15 residues. Trimming took 4 bases from V and 0 from J; bases not matched to a gene: 4. The CDR3 loop is CASSSRTGPNYGYTF. Here the CDR3 DNA reads TGTGCCAGCAGTTCCCGGACAGGGCCTAACTATGGCTACACCTTC.

The V and J genes are TRBV2 and TRBJ2-5; D is ambiguous. The CDR3 spans 14 residues. Germline lookup yields CDR1 SNHLY and CDR2 FYNNEI. V dropped 7 bases and J dropped 2 bases, with 14 bases sitting between them. This CDR3 reads CASKERSEQETQYF. CDR3 coding DNA: TGTGCCAGCAAGGAGAGGAGCGAGCAAGAGACCCAGTACTTC. The full variable domain, its missing parts supplied by reference TRBV2 and TRBJ2-5, is EPEVTQTPSHQVTQMGQEVILRCVPISNHLYFYWYRQILGQKVEFLVSFYNNEISEKSEIFDDQFSVERPDGSNFTLKIRSTKLEDSAMYFCASKERSEQETQYFGPGTRLLVL.

V gene TRBV20-1 combines with J gene TRBJ1-6, with 10 bases lining up with TRBD1. V gave up 3 bases and J gave up 7 bases; unmatched junction bases: 9. The CDR3 covers 16 residues. Germline V gene sequence: CDR1 DFQATT, CDR2 SNEGSKA (reference sequence). The CDR3 bases are TGCAGTGCTAGTATAGGGGCGGGACAGGGGAATTCACCCCTCCACTTT. This translates into CSASIGAGQGNSPLHF.

The rearrangement uses TRBV11-2 and TRBJ2-1; D is possibly TRBD2 (6 bases). Germline assignment: CDR1 SGHAT and CDR2 FQNNGV. This CDR3 spans 16 amino acids. V lost 1 base and J lost 1, with 11 bases in between. CDR3 in DNA: TGTGCCAGCAGCTTAGTGTACGGGGGATCCTACAATGAGCAGTTCTTC. It encodes CASSLVYGGSYNEQFF. The full variable domain, with the rest looked up from reference TRBV11-2 and TRBJ2-1, is EAGVAQSPRYKIIEKRQSVAFWCNPISGHATLYWYQQILGQGPKLLIQFQNNGVVDDSQLPKDRFSAERLKGVDSTLKIQPAKLEDSAVYLCASSLVYGGSYNEQFFGPGTRLTVL.